This T cell receptor (beta chain) was sequenced for a study of Graves' ophthalmopathy and Graves' hyperthyroidism. Overall study: Peripheral blood was gathered at the point of initial diagnosis, before any treatment started.

The hyperthyroidism patients, aged 18 to 65, had been newly diagnosed, with under 2 months' duration. Isolation of PBMCs was performed using roughly 10 ml of fresh peripheral blood. In this sample, this clonotype turned up many times. The authors amplified TCR beta CDR3 regions from RNA transcripts. RT-PCR was first run with HTBI primers, then multiplex PCR in a second round. Via MiXCR, TCRdb re-called the multiplex PCR reads, giving one row per CDR3 protein. The data contain 620,000 or so distinct CDR3 sequences, 22% of them singletons. J lost 2 bases, V lost 4 bases, and 7 bases had no gene match. CDR3 length: 16 amino acids. Germline CDR1 and CDR2: KGHSH and LQKENI.

This chain joins TRBV18 and TRBJ1-5, with TRBD1 identical over 8 bases. Material: peripheral blood. The TCR originated in a woman in her late teens or twenties with stable Graves' hyperthyroidism. Some clones in this sample may be carry-over from other donors' samples. The CDR3 loop is CASSLTGGQGNQPQHF. CDR3 coding DNA: TGTGCCAGCTCACTAACAGGGGGGCAGGGCAATCAGCCCCAGCATTTT.